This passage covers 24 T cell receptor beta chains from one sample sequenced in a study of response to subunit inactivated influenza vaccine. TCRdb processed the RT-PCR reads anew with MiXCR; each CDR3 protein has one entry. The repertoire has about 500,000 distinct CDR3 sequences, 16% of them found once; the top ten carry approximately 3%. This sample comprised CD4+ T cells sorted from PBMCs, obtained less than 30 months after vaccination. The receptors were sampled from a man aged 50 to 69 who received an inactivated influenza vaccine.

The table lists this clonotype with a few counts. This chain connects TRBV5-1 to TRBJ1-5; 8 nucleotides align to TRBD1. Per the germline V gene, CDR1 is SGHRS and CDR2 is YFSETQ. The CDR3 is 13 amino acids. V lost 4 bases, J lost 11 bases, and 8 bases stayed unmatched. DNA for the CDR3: TGCGCCAGCAGCCTAGGACAGGGTGCGACCCAGCATTTT. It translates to CASSLGQGATQHF.

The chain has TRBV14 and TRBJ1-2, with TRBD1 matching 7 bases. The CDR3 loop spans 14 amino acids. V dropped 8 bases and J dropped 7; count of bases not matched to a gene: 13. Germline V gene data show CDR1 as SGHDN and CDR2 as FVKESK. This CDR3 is CASEKTGTAIGYTF. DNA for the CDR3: TGTGCCAGCGAGAAGACCGGGACAGCTATTGGCTACACCTTC.

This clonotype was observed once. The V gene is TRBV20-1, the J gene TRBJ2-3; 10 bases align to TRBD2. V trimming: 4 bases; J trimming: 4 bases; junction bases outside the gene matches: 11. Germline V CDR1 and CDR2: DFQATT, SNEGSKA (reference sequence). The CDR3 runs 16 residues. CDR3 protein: CSANRLAGAEADTQYF. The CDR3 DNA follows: TGCAGTGCTAATCGGCTAGCGGGGGCTGAGGCAGATACGCAGTATTTT.

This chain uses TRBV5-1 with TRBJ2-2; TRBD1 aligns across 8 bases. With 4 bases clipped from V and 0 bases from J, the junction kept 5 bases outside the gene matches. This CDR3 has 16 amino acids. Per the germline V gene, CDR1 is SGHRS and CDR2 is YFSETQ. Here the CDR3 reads CASSRTGWTNTGELFF. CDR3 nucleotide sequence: TGCGCCAGCAGCCGGACAGGGTGGACGAACACCGGGGAGCTGTTTTTT.

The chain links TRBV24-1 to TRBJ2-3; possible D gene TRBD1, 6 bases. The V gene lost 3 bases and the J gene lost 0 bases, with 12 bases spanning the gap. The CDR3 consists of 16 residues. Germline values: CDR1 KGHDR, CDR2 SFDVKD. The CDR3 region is CATSDRTATSTDTQYF. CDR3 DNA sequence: TGTGCCACCAGTGATCGGACAGCGACTAGCACAGATACGCAGTATTTT.

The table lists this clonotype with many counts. The CDR3 loop reads CASSVDSNYGYTF. In nucleotides, the CDR3 is TGTGCCAGCAGTGTGGACAGTAACTATGGCTACACCTTC. This chain uses TRBV2 with TRBJ1-2, with TRBD1 as a possible D gene (6 bases). The ends were cut back, 4 bases at V and 1 base at J, with 7 bases in the middle. The CDR3 spans 13 residues. Looked up from germline, CDR1 is SNHLY and CDR2 is FYNNEI.

The CDR3 DNA is TGCAGCGTTGCTTTCAGGCGGGACACTGAAGCTTTCTTT. Protein sequence: CSVAFRRDTEAFF. This chain connects TRBV29-1 to TRBJ1-1; D gene unclear. The CDR3 loop spans 13 amino acids. CDR1 SQVTM and CDR2 ANQGSEA come from the germline V gene. V shed 4 bases and J shed 3 bases, with 12 bases lying between them.

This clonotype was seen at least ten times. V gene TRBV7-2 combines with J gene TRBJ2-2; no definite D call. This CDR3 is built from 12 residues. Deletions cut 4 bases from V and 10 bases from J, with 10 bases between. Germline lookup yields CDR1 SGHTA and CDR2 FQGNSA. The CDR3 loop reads CASSSLKMELFF. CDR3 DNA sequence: TGTGCCAGCAGCTCTTTAAAAATGGAGCTGTTTTTT. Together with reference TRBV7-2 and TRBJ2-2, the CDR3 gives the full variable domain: GAGVSQSPSNKVTEKGKDVELRCDPISGHTALYWYRQSLGQGLEFLIYFQGNSAPDKSGLPSDRFSAERTGGSVSTLTIQRTQQEDSAVYLCASSSLKMELFFGEGSRLTVL.

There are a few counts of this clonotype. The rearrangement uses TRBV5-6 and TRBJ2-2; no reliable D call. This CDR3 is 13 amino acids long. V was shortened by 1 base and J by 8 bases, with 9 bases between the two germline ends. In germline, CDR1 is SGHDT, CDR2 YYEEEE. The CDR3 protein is CASSLIGPGELFF. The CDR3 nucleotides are TGTGCCAGCAGCTTGATAGGACCGGGGGAGCTGTTTTTT.

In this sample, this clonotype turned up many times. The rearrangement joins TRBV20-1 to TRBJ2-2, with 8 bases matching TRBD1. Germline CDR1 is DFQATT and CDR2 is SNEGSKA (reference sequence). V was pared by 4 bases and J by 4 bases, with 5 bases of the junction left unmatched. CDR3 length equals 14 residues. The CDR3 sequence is CSAKGQGGTGELFF. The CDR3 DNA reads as TGCAGTGCTAAAGGACAGGGCGGCACCGGGGAGCTGTTTTTT.

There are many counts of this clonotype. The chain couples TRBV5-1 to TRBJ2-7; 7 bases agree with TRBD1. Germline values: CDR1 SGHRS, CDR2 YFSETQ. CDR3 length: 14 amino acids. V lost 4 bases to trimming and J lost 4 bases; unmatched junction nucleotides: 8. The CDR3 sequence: CASSKPGQSYEQYF. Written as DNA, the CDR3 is TGCGCCAGCAGCAAACCGGGACAGTCATACGAGCAGTACTTC.

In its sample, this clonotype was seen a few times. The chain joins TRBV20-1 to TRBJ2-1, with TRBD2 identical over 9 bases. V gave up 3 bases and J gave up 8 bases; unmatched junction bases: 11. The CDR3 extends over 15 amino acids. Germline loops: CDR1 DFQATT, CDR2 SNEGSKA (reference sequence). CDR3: CSASGLAGRSYEQFF. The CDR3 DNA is TGCAGTGCTAGCGGCCTAGCGGGGCGTTCGTATGAGCAGTTCTTC.

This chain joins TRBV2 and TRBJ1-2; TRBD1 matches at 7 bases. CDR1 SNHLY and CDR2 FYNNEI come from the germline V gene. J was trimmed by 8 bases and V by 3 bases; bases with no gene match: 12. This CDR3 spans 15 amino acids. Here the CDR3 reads CASSDVGQPEEGYTF. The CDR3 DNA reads TGTGCCAGCAGTGATGTGGGACAGCCCGAGGAGGGCTACACCTTC.

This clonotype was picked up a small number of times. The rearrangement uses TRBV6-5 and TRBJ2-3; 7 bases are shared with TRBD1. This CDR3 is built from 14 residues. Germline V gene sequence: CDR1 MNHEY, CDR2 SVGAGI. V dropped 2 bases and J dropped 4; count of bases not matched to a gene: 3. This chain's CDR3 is CASSYPTGSDTQYF. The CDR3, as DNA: TGTGCCAGCAGTTACCCGACAGGGTCAGATACGCAGTATTTT.

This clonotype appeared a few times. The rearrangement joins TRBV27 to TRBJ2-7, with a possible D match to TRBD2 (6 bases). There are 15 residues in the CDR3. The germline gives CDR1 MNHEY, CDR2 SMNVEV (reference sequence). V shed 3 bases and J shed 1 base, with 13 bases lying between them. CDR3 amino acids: CASSFRGVTSYEQYF. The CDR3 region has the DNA TGTGCCAGCAGTTTTCGCGGGGTAACGTCCTACGAGCAGTACTTC.

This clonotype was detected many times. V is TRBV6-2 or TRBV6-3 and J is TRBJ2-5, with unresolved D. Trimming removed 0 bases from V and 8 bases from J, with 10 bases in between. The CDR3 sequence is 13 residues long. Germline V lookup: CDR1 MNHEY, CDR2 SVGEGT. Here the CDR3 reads CASSYSAFGTQYF. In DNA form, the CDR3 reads TGTGCCAGCAGTTACTCGGCTTTTGGAACCCAGTACTTC.

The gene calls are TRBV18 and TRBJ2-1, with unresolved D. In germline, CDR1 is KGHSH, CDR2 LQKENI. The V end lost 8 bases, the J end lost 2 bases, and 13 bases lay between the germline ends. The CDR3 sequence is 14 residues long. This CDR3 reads CASTRVSPYNEQFF. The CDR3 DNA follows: TGTGCCAGCACAAGGGTGTCTCCCTACAATGAGCAGTTCTTC.

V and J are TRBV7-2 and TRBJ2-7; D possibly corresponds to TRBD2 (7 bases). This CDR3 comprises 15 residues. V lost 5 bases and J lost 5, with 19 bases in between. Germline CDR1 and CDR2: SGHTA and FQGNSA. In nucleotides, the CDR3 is TGTGCCAGCAGCCGAGGCGGGGGCAAGATCCACGAGCAGTACTTC. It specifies CASSRGGGKIHEQYF.

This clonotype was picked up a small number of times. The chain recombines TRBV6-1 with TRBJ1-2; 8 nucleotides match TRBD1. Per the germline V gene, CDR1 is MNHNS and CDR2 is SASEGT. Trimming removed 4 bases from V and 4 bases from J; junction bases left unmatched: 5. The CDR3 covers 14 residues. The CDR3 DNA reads TGTGCCAGCAGTGTCCACAGGGGGAGCTATGGCTACACCTTC. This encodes CASSVHRGSYGYTF.

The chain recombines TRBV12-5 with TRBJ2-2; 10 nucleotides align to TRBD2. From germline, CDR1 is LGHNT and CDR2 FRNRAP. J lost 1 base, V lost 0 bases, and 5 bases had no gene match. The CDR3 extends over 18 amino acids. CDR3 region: CASGLVLGTSENTGELFF. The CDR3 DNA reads TGTGCTAGTGGTTTGGTACTTGGGACTAGCGAGAACACCGGGGAGCTGTTTTTT.

The CDR3 DNA sequence: TGCGCCAGCAGCTTCCCGGCAGGGGGCGCTTCTGGCACAGATACGCAGTATTTT. Its protein product is CASSFPAGGASGTDTQYF. This rearrangement joins TRBV5-1 to TRBJ2-3, with 8 bases lining up with TRBD1. The CDR3 sequence is 18 residues long. The germline V gene has CDR1 SGHRS and CDR2 YFSETQ. V trimming: 2 bases; J trimming: 1 base; junction bases outside the gene matches: 12. The full variable domain, its missing parts supplied by reference TRBV5-1 and TRBJ2-3, is KAGVTQTPRYLIKTRGQQVTLSCSPISGHRSVSWYQQTPGQGLQFLFEYFSETQRNKGNFPGRFSGRQFSNSRSEMNVSTLELGDSALYLCASSFPAGGASGTDTQYFGPGTRLTVL.

CDR3 in amino acids: CASKILESQPQHF. The CDR3 nucleotides are TGTGCCAGCAAGATACTCGAGAGTCAGCCCCAGCATTTT. The chain employs TRBV6-5 and TRBJ1-5, with D unresolved. From germline, CDR1 is MNHEY and CDR2 SVGAGI. This CDR3 spans 13 amino acids. Deletions cut 7 bases from V and 6 bases from J, with 13 bases between.

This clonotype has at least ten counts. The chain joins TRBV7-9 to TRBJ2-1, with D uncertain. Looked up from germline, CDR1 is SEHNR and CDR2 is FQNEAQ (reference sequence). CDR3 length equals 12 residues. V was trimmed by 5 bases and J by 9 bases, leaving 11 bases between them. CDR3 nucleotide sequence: TGTGCCAGCAGCCCATCTGTGGGTGAGCAGTTCTTC. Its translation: CASSPSVGEQFF.

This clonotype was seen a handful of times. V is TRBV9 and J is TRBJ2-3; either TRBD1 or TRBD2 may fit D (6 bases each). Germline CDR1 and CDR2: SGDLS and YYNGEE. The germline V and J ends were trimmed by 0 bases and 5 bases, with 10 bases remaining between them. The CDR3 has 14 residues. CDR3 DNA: TGTGCCAGCAGCGTAGTGGGGGGCCGAGATACGCAGTATTTT. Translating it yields CASSVVGGRDTQYF. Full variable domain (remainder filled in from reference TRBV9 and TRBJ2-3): DSGVTQTPKHLITATGQRVTLRCSPRSGDLSVYWYQQSLDQGLQFLIQYYNGEERAKGNILERFSAQQFPDLHSELNLSSLELGDSALYFCASSVVGGRDTQYFGPGTRLTVL.